This T cell receptor (beta chain) was sequenced for a study of beta chain features in type 1 diabetes. The whole isolated RNA underwent reverse transcription, so sequencing captured expressed TCRB transcripts. Mean yield for stem cell-like memory T cell samples was around 940,000 reads. Profiling relied on immunoSEQ multiplex PCR, and the TCRdb table lists in-frame clones only, not all of them. The sample lists 15,000 to 20,000 clones; approximately 50% were seen once. Worth noting for this clone: Its antigen is still unknown.

V dropped 7 bases and J dropped 3 bases, with 11 bases sitting between them. This CDR3 is built from 13 residues. Germline loops: CDR1 SGHRS, CDR2 YFSETQ. Overall study findings and caveats: Patients with Type 1 diabetes showed moderately but significantly shorter TCRB CDR3s in all four CD4+ subsets.

The chain is built from TRBV5-1 and TRBJ2-1; D is unclear. This sequence was found in a man between 18 and 35 years old in good health. The specimen sequenced was stem cell memory CD4+ T cells from blood. CDR3 DNA sequence: TGCGCCAGCCGCCGTGACAACTACAATGAGCAGTTCTTC. Amino acid sequence: CASRRDNYNEQFF. Combining the CDR3 with reference TRBV5-1 and TRBJ2-1 gives the whole variable domain KAGVTQTPRYLIKTRGQQVTLSCSPISGHRSVSWYQQTPGQGLQFLFEYFSETQRNKGNFPGRFSGRQFSNSRSEMNVSTLELGDSALYLCASRRDNYNEQFFGPGTRLTVL.